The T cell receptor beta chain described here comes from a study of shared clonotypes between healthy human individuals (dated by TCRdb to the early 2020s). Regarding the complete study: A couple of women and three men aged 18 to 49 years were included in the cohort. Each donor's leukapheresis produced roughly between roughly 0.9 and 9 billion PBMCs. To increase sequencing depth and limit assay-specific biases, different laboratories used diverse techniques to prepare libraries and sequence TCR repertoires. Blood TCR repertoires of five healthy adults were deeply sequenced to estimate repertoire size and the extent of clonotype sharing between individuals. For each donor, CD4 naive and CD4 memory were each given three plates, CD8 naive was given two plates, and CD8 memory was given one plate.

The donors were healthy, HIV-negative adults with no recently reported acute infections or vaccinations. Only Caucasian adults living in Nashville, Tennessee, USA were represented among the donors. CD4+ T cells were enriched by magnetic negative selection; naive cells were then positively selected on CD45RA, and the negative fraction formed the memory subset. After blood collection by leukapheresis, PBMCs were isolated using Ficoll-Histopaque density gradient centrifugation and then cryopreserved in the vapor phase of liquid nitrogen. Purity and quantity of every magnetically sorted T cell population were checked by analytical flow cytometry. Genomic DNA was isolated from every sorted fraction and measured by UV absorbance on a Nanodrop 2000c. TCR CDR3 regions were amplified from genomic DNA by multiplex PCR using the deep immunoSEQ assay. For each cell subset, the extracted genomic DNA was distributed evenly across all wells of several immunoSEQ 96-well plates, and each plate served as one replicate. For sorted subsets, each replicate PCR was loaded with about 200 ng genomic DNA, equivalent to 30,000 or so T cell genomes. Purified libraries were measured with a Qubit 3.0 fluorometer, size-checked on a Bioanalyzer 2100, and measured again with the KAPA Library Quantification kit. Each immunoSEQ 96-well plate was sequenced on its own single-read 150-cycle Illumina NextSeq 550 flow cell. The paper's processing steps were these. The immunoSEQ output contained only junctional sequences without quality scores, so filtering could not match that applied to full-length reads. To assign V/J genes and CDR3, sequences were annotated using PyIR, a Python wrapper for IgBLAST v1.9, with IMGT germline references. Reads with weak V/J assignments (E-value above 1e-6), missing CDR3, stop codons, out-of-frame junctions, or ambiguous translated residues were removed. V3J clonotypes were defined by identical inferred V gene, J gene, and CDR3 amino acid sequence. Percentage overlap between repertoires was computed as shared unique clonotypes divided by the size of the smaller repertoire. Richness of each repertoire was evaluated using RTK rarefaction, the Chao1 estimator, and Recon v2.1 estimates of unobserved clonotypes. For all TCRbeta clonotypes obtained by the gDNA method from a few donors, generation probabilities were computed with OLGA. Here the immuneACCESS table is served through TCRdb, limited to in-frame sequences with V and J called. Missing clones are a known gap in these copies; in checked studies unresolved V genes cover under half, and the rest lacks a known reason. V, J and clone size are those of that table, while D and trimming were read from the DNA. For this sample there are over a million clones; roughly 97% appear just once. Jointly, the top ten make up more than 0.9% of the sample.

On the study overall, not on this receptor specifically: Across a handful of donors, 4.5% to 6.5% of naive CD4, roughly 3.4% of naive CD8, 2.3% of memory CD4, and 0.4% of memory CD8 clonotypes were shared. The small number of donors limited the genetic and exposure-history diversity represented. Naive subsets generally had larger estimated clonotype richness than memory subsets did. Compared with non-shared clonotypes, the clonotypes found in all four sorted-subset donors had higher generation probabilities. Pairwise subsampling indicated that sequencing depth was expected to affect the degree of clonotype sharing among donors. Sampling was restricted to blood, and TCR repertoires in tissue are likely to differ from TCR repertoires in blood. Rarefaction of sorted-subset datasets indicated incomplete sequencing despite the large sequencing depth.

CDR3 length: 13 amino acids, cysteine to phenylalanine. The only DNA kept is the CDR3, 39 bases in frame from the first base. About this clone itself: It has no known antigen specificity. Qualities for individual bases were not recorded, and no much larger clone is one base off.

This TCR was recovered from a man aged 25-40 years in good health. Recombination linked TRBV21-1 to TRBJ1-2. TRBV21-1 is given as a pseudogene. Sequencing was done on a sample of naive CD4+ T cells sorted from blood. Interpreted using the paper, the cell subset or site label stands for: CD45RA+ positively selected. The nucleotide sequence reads TGTGCCAGCAGCAGAGGTAACCAGCATGGCTACACCTTC. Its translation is CASSRGNQHGYTF.